Detailed here is one T cell receptor beta chain. This clone was counted a few times. Its antigen is unknown. Base qualities are not provided; no much larger clone lies one nucleotide away. The sample belongs to a study of cytomegalovirus exposure and HLA in healthy donors (dated 2017 in TCRdb). Concerning the study at large: An earlier analysis of several hundred of the donors reported 250 to 300 Gb of sequence data and 117 million unique TCR beta sequences from 150 million to 200 million T cells. An early release that covered about 600 HLA-typed donors contained about 300 gigabases of sequencing data and 80 million or so unique TCR sequences. The genetic ancestry cluster associated with self-reported Caucasian donors included 81% of the roughly 380 genotyped donors. The study aimed to test whether cataloging public T cell receptors could reveal signatures of past pathogen exposure. The T cell repertoires of roughly 660 subjects were profiled by immunosequencing and related to cytomegalovirus serostatus. Along with the roughly 710-subject first cohort, a separate validation cohort of over a hundred different subjects was used. The study combined high-throughput TCR immunosequencing, statistical association of individual TCRs with disease status, and machine learning to predict cytomegalovirus infection status. A later analysis re-analyzed previously published TCR beta repertoires from 500 to 700 donors and added high-resolution HLA genotyping to study TCR occurrence patterns. Rather than drawing on any new phenotypic data, the later analysis identified candidate immune exposures from TCR beta sequences and the way those sequences occurred across donors. To decide whether each TCR beta V gene segment behaved as functional or pseudogenic, an earlier analysis of approximately 620 of the donors relied on high-throughput TCR beta sequencing. Donor age, sex, ethnicity and CMV serostatus were compiled alongside the repertoire data. Genome-wide SNP genotypes for about 55% of the roughly 670 donors were used in a later genetic analysis, which treated that subset as a discovery cohort. All discovery cohort repertoires had been generated using a single sequencing platform. HLA typing included class I and class II loci at four-digit resolution. Typing coverage differed by locus: A, B, C, DRB1 and DQB1 were typed in roughly 620-640 donors, DQA1 in 500 to 550, DPA1 in 600 to 610, and DPB1 in 450 to 490. Several DR-DQ haplotypes were treated as single units for association and clustering because of strong linkage in the cohort. Among 398 genotyped donors of the cohort, an average of around 240,000 unique TCR beta nucleotide sequences were sequenced per donor, roughly a sixth of them non-productive. Study-level results and caveats: A further reported finding was that TCR beta sequences accurately predicted the HLA-A and HLA-B alleles for most subjects in the first cohort. In a later analysis, most CMV-associated TCR beta chains were found to appear HLA-restricted, with HLA associations seemingly driven largely by CMV exposure. Correlated functional status among segregating V segments might be attributable to linkage disequilibrium, but an unknown experimental factor could not be ruled out. Because some donors lacked HLA typing at each locus, the association tests relied only on the typed subset. In a later analysis, the rate of TCR association differed among HLA loci, with DRB1 alleles having the most associated TCRs and HLA-C alleles having the fewest. In a later genetic analysis, fewer N-insertions in productive TCRs were reported among donors in an Asian-associated ancestry cluster than the approximately 630-donor mean. According to a later analysis, parvovirus B19, influenza, CMV and Epstein-Barr virus appeared linked to several top co-occurrence clusters. While some public TCRs were present in many individuals, most TCR sequences turned up only very rarely across donors. Sequencing depth was assumed to be roughly uniform across donors in the presence/absence analyses, though that assumption may not hold. An earlier analysis of approximately 570 of the donors showed that most TCR beta V segments appeared in productive rearrangements either about 87% or about 30% of the time, which broadly matched IMGT annotations. For the cohort, immune exposure information was limited to CMV serostatus. A few of the identified cytomegalovirus-associated TCR beta chains were confirmed in vitro to be specific for cytomegalovirus antigens. The sequencing pipeline was judged likely to have produced a cluster of highly shared sequence variants as a technical artifact. In this cohort, only TCR beta chains were sequenced, and detectable features were limited by the absence of alpha or paired-chain data. A later analysis found that HLA-associated TCR beta chains were more clonally expanded and had lower generation probabilities than equally common non-associated chains. It was suggested by the authors that the approach could potentially be generalized to other disease states and immunological phenotypes. At a false discovery rate of 0.05, a later analysis linked about 16,000 TCR beta sequences to specific HLA alleles. The 87-base-pair reads could not distinguish some IMGT-functional V segments, including TRBV6-2 and TRBV6-3, so those segments were excluded. The earlier analysis of 587 of the donors excluded roughly 17 rarely observed V segments, including chromosome 9 orphons, because counts were too low. When HLA alleles, especially DR and DQ, strongly co-occurred, TCR associations were difficult to assign to individual alleles. The classifier was reported to diagnose cytomegalovirus status with high specificity and sensitivity in both the original cohort and the validation cohort. In a later genetic analysis, a missense DCLRE1C variant was associated with V-gene and J-gene trimming of TCR beta chains, and the association was replicated in an independent cohort. The study gave a list of 150 to 200 TCR beta chains associated with cytomegalovirus.

The cohort comprised 550 to 700 healthy bone marrow donors. At the time of sampling, all cohort members were nominally healthy, though unrecorded immune exposures were likely present. The donor tested CMV seronegative and was one of the 352 seronegative cohort members. Each donor provided a peripheral blood sample, and peripheral blood mononuclear cells were used for TCR beta sequencing. Genomic DNA extraction from the blood cell samples was performed with the Qiagen DNeasy Blood Extraction Kit. CDR1 and CDR2, looked up from the germline V gene (reference sequence), are MNHNY and SVGAGI. The junction shows trimming of 2 bases on V and 7 bases on J, plus 18 bases between the germline ends. From the cysteine up to the phenylalanine, the CDR3 has a length of 15 residues. Solely the CDR3 DNA is kept, with 45 bases framed from the first base. To prepare the library, the immunoSEQ multiplex PCR assay was applied. A mixture of 60 forward primers for TCR Vbeta segments and 13 reverse primers for TCR Jbeta segments was used in the multiplex PCR. A multiplex PCR assay on genomic DNA amplified the CDR3 region of rearranged TCR beta genes. On the Illumina HiSeq System, the amplified TCR beta libraries were sequenced as 87-base-pair reads. Turning to the authors' computational methods: A later analysis tallied about 77 million unique TCR beta chains across the approximately 670 repertoires, and some 10 million of those chains were shared by two or more donors. A nearest-neighbor algorithm error-corrected the raw reads and collapsed the reads into unique sequences, merging closely related sequences to remove PCR and sequencing errors. CDR3 sequences were aligned to IMGT reference sequences to assign V, D and J gene segments. For a sequence to be retained, a match of at least six nucleotides was required to both a V gene segment and a J gene segment. A rearrangement counted as productive if the CDR3 had no stop codons and remained in frame with V and J, and every other rearrangement counted as non-productive. CDR3 was defined according to IMGT convention as the region running from the second conserved V-encoded cysteine to the conserved J-encoded phenylalanine. The earlier analysis of about 500 of the donors excluded sequences that lacked an unambiguous match to a single V gene segment. An earlier analysis of about 600 of the donors called V segments functional above 56.7% productive rearrangements and segregating when the between-donor standard deviation exceeded 5%. To diagnose cytomegalovirus status from the catalog of TCR beta chain sequences, a statistical classification framework was built. A later analysis assigned V and J genes by comparing TCR nucleotide sequences with IMGT/GENE-DB human TR gene sequences. Using the TCRdist pipeline, a later analysis assigned CDR3 sequences along with most-parsimonious VDJ recombination scenarios. In a later analysis, each TCR beta chain was defined by its CDR3 amino acid sequence together with its V-gene family, and reads lacking a unique V-gene family were excluded. To address suspected cross-contamination and a sequencing artifact, a later analysis removed under 600 highly shared, low-generation-probability nucleotide sequences. For each public chain, a later analysis derived a clonal expansion index from normalized ranks of inferred template counts within each repertoire. A later analysis computed generation probabilities with a VDJ recombination model fitted to out-of-frame rearrangements, and checked the results against IGoR. In a later analysis, hypergeometric tests were used to score TCR-TCR, TCR-HLA and TCR-CMV co-occurrence, with a repertoire-size bias correction applied to TCR pairs. False discovery rates were estimated in a later analysis by permuting HLA or CMV assignments 20 times. A later analysis grouped co-occurring TCRs with DBSCAN, adding TCRdist sequence similarity when clustering within HLA-allele-positive subsets. Repertoires with fewer than 30,000 or more than 120,000 public chains, plus five repertoires with anomalous nucleotide sharing, were excluded from co-occurrence clustering. The source is immuneACCESS, and TCRdb retained only in-frame sequences with V and J called. Part of the clones is not carried over; for the studies checked, unresolved V genes explain less than half of this, and the remainder is unexplained. V and J calls plus clone size are reproduced from that table; the DNA served to infer D and trimming. In this sample the table shows around 190,000 clones, roughly 74% of which occur a single time. About 3.1% of the sample belongs to the ten largest clones.

Input material: PBMCs. This sequence uses TRBV6-6 and TRBJ2-7; no D segment can be confidently identified. The TCR comes from a female donor in good health and CMV-seronegative. Here is the DNA: TGTGCCAGCAGTTACGCGGATGGCGGTGTTGGGGAGCAGTACTTC. Translated, it gives CASSYADGGVGEQYF.